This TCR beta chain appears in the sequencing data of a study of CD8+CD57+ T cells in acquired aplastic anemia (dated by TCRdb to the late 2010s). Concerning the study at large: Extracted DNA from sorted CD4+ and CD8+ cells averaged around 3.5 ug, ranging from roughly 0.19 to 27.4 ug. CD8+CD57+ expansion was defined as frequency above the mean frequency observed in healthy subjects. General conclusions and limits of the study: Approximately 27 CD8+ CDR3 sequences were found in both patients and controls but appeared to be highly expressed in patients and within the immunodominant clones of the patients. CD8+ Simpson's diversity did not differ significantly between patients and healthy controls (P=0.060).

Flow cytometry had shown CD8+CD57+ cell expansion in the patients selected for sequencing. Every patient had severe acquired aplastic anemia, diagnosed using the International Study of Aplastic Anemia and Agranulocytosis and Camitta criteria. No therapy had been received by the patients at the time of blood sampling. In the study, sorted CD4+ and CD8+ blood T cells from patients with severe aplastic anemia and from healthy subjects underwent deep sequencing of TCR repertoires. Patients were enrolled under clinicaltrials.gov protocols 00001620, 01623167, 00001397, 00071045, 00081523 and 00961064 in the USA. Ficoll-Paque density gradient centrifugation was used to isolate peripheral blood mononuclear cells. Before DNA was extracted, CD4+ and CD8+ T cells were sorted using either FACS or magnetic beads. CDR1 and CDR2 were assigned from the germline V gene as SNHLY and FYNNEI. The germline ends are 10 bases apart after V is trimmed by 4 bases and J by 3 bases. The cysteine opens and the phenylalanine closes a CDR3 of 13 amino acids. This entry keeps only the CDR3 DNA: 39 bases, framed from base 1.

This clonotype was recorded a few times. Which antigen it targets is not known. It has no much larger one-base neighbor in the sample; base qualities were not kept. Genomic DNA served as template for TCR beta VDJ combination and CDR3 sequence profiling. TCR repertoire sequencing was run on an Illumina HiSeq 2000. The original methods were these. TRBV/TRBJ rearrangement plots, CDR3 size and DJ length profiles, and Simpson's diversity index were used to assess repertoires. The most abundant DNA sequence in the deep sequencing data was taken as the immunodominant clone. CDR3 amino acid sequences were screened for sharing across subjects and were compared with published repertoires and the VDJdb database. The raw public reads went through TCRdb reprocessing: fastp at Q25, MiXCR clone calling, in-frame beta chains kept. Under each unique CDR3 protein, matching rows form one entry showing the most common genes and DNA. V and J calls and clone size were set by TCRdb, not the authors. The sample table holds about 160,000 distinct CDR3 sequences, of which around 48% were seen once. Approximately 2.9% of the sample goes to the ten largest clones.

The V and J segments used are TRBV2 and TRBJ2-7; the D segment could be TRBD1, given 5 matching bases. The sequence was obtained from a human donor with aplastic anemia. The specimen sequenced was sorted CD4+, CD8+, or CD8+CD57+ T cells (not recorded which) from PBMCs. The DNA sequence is TGTGCCAGCAGTGTGGGGCTGGGCTACGAGCAGTACTTC. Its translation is CASSVGLGYEQYF.